This T cell receptor (beta chain) is from a study of CD8 T cells in Susac syndrome (dated by TCRdb to the late 2010s). Background on the whole study: Among the sequenced Susac syndrome patients, five or six had clinically active disease and eight or nine were in clinical remission. The study used repertoire sequencing to test whether antigen drove CD8+ T cell activation and differentiation in Susac syndrome. Susac syndrome patients were therapy-naive, on corticosteroids (some also receiving IVIg), or on IVIg alone at blood withdrawal. Clonality of the CD8+ T cell repertoire was compared between about a dozen healthy donors, approximately 14 Susac syndrome patients and 15 multiple sclerosis patients. Findings and caveats that apply to the study as a whole: Clonal expansion was observed in Susac syndrome CD8+ repertoires, with the highest expansion in CD8+ TEMRA cells and greater expansion in clinically active than in remitting patients. The study acknowledged that relatively few individuals were included in the TCR sequencing and HLA analysis. Approximately 17 and five Susac-specific public clones were found in the total CD8+ and CD8+ TEMRA repertoires, respectively.

From its cysteine to its phenylalanine, the CDR3 spans 17 amino acids. CDR3 DNA is the only sequence kept; it has 51 bases, read in frame from the first base. Trimming removed 3 bases from V and 6 bases from J; the gene matches leave 15 bases unexplained. Reading the germline V gene gives CDR1 SQVTM and CDR2 ANQGSEA. Of note for this clonotype: The target of this receptor is not known. No much larger clone is present one base from it, and per-base qualities are unavailable.

RNA was extracted using the RNeasy kit, and roughly 0.45 to 1 microgram was reverse transcribed with random hexamers. The immunoSEQ multiplex PCR assay, covering 54 Vbeta and 13 Jbeta segments, was used to amplify TCR beta CDR3 regions. To correct PCR amplification bias, a synthetic template baseline was used for both primer optimization and computational correction. In the paper's pipeline: Only productive sequences were kept, with reads annotated to V, D and J genes according to IMGT and analyzed in immunoSEQ Analyzer. To calculate clonality, Shannon entropy was normalized by log2 of the number of productive unique sequences and then subtracted from one. For each patient and control, public and private clones were evaluated among the 100 most prevalent clones. Clones were defined as Susac-specific if absent from the healthy and MS cohorts, from 1052 published viral clones and from other ImmuneACCESS disease sequences. TCRdb ran its own pipeline on the public reads, namely fastp trimming at Q25 and MiXCR clone calling, and kept in-frame beta chains. Duplicate CDR3 protein sequences are folded into a single record with the most common DNA and genes. These V and J calls derive from TCRdb rather than the authors' analysis. This sample is represented by about 130,000 distinct CDR3 sequences; about 95% of them were singletons. Of the sample, under 0.2% is held by the ten largest clones.

Peripheral blood CD8+ and CD4+ T cells from healthy donors, Susac syndrome patients and multiple sclerosis patients were profiled by high-throughput TCR beta sequencing. Susac syndrome patients met recently defined diagnostic criteria for definite or probable disease. Bulk CD8+ and CD4+ T cells were purified magnetically by negative isolation, whereas CD8+ TEMRA cells were enriched by FACS. Blood was collected in EDTA tubes and processed within 24 hours, with PBMCs isolated through density gradient centrifugation. PBMCs destined for TCR sequencing were cryopreserved in liquid nitrogen and later thawed in a 37 °C water bath. A purity of at least 90% was achieved for sorted or isolated CD4+, CD8+ and CD8+ TEMRA cells.

Material: CD8+ T cells from PBMCs. The clonotype comes from a human donor with Susac syndrome. Recombination joined TRBV29-1 with TRBJ2-3; the junction holds 10 bases that match TRBD2. In nucleotide form, the sequence is TGCAGCGTTGAGGGGGTAGAGCGGGAGGGCCGGGAGGATACGCAGTATTTT. This translates into CSVEGVEREGREDTQYF.